This paragraph covers one T cell receptor (beta chain) sequence. Its target is not known. Looked up from germline, CDR1 is SEHNR and CDR2 is FQNEAQ (reference sequence). Between the trimmed V and J ends, which lost 4 bases and 0 bases, there was a span of 13 bases. This CDR3 has 16 amino acids. Sequencing used immunoSEQ multiplex PCR; TCRdb keeps in-frame clones, though not all of them. The data contain fewer than 80,000 clones, 90% to 95% of them singletons. These data belong to a study of OX40 agonist ivuxolimab in advanced cancers. Study observations and caveats: Among patients with partial responses at 0.1-3.0 mg/kg, clonal expansion was among the lowest. At 0.1 to 3.0 mg/kg and by week 6, clonal expansion occurred in CD4+ and CD8+ blood T cells. In CD8+ T cells, expanded clones were on average more numerous than in CD4+.

The clonotype comes from an adult with an advanced solid tumor such as melanoma, head and neck, liver or kidney cancer. V gene TRBV7-9 combines with J gene TRBJ1-3; perhaps TRBD1 as D (6 bases). The sequences come from CD4+ or CD8+ T cells sorted from blood, collected in a trial of the OX40 agonist ivuxolimab. CDR3 nucleotides: TGTGCCAGCAGCTCTTCCGGGACATACTCTGGAAACACCATATATTTT. Translation gives CASSSSGTYSGNTIYF.